The 13 T cell receptor beta chains listed next were all sequenced from one sample in a study of cytomegalovirus exposure and HLA in healthy donors. Amplification used 60 Vbeta primers and 13 Jbeta primers. Sequencing was performed with immunoSEQ multiplex PCR; in TCRdb, only in-frame clones are kept and a portion is missing. Its clone listing holds about 200,000 clones. Sequenced: PBMCs. The receptors were gathered from a woman in her 30s in good health and CMV-seropositive.

The chain carries TRBV4-3 and TRBJ2-1; 7 bases line up with TRBD2. The CDR3 has 14 residues. From germline, CDR1 is LGHNA and CDR2 YSLEER. J gave up 10 bases and V 0 bases, and 6 bases lay outside the gene matches. The CDR3 coding sequence is TGCGCCAGCAGCCAAGATCAGGCGGGAGAGGAGCAGTTCTTC. Protein product: CASSQDQAGEEQFF.

The gene calls are TRBV10-3 and TRBJ2-3, with D possibly being TRBD2 (6 bases). Germline V gene sequence: CDR1 ENHRY, CDR2 SYGVKD. This CDR3 is 14 amino acids long. The V gene lost 6 bases and the J gene lost 2 bases, with 12 bases spanning the gap. The CDR3 DNA reads as TGTGCCATCAGCCAATCGGGAGACACAGATACGCAGTATTTT. Amino acids: CAISQSGDTDTQYF.

The chain links TRBV28 to TRBJ1-2; 11 positions agree with TRBD1. The trim removed 5 bases at V and 8 bases at J, leaving 4 bases unmatched. The CDR3 sequence is 13 residues long. Germline CDR1 and CDR2: MDHEN and SYDVKM. In DNA, the CDR3 is TGTGCCAGCAGTCCGGGACAGGGGGGCGGCTACACCTTC. Protein: CASSPGQGGGYTF.

In nucleotides, the CDR3 is TGCGCCAGCAGTGAGGACCGGAGCCCCGGAAGGATACCTGAAGCTTTCTTT. As protein: CASSEDRSPGRIPEAFF. J is TRBJ1-1 and V is TRBV10-1; no reliable D call. V was pared by 2 bases and J by 6 bases, with 22 bases between. Germline assignment: CDR1 WNHNN and CDR2 SYGVQD (reference sequence). The CDR3 extends over 17 amino acids.

On this clone: The same CDR3 can be traced to other DNA sequences in this sample. The CDR3 loop reads CASSLAASGSSYEQYF. The DNA of the CDR3 is TGTGCCAGCAGCTTGGCGGCTAGCGGGAGCTCCTACGAGCAGTACTTC. The chain recombines TRBV7-2 with TRBJ2-7; 10 nucleotides match TRBD2. The CDR3 runs 16 residues. Germline V gives CDR1 SGHTA, CDR2 FQGNSA. V trimming: 3 bases; J trimming: 0 bases; junction bases outside the gene matches: 5.

The rearrangement uses TRBV6-6 and TRBJ1-1, with 7 bases that match TRBD1. Germline CDR1 reads MNHNY; CDR2 reads SVGAGI (reference sequence). V lost 5 bases and J lost 1; bases outside the gene matches: 1. The CDR3 length is 13 residues. In nucleotides, the CDR3 is TGTGCCAGCAGTAGACAGGGGAACACTGAAGCTTTCTTT. As protein: CASSRQGNTEAFF.

J is TRBJ1-5 and V is TRBV5-8; TRBD1 agrees at 7 bases. J gave up 6 bases and V 3 bases, and 9 bases lay outside the gene matches. The CDR3 consists of 15 residues. CDR1 is SGHTS and CDR2 is YDEGEE in the germline V gene. This chain's CDR3 is CASSSPQGGRQPQHF. The DNA of the CDR3 is TGTGCCAGCAGCTCCCCCCAAGGGGGCCGTCAGCCCCAGCATTTT. The full variable domain, in which reference TRBV5-8 and TRBJ1-5 provide the parts outside the CDR3, is EAGVTQSPTHLIKTRGQQATLRCSPISGHTSVYWYQQALGLGLQFLLWYDEGEERNRGNFPPRFSGRQFPNYSSELNVNALELEDSALYLCASSSPQGGRQPQHFGDGTRLSIL.

V and J are TRBV19 and TRBJ1-1, with 8 bases lining up with TRBD1. CDR1 and CDR2 from the germline V gene are LNHDA and SQIVND (reference sequence). The CDR3 is 15 residues long. V shed 6 bases, J shed 6 bases, and the junction held 12 bases outside the gene matches. This CDR3 is CASREGQGKGAEAFF. The CDR3 nucleotides read TGTGCCAGTAGGGAAGGACAGGGTAAAGGGGCTGAAGCTTTCTTT.

The V gene is TRBV19, the J gene TRBJ2-1; possibly TRBD2 for D (5 bases). Germline V gene lookup returns CDR1 LNHDA and CDR2 SQIVND (reference sequence). The CDR3 sequence is 16 residues long. The V end lost 1 base, the J end lost 4 bases, and 14 bases lay between the germline ends. As DNA, the CDR3 is TGTGCCAGTAGTATAGTAAACGGGATTGGGTACAATGAGCAGTTCTTC. It is translated as CASSIVNGIGYNEQFF.

This chain uses TRBV4-2 with TRBJ2-7; 11 nucleotides align to TRBD1. This CDR3 is built from 15 residues. Germline CDR1 reads LGHNA; CDR2 reads YNFKEQ. Trimming cost V 4 bases and J 0 bases; bases outside gene matches: 2. CDR3 region: CASSRGTGGSYEQYF. In DNA form, the CDR3 reads TGTGCCAGCAGCCGAGGGACAGGGGGCTCCTACGAGCAGTACTTC.

In the case of this clone: Different DNA sequences within this sample yield the same CDR3. The chain couples TRBV5-1 to TRBJ2-5, with D possibly matching TRBD2 (5 bases). This CDR3 comprises 13 residues. In germline, CDR1 is SGHRS, CDR2 YFSETQ. V shed 4 bases and J shed 1 base, with 8 bases lying between them. The CDR3, as DNA: TGCGCCAGCAGCCTTGGGAGCCAAGAGACCCAGTACTTC. The encoded protein is CASSLGSQETQYF.

The chain links TRBV2 to TRBJ2-7; 8 nucleotides line up with TRBD1. CDR3 length: 15 amino acids. Per the germline V gene, CDR1 is SNHLY and CDR2 is FYNNEI. The ends lost 1 base at V and 2 bases at J; junction bases unmatched: 4. CDR3 sequence (DNA): TGTGCCAGCAGTGAAGGGACAGGGATTACCTACGAGCAGTACTTC. Translated, it gives CASSEGTGITYEQYF.

The rearrangement links TRBV9 to TRBJ1-1, with 9 bases that match TRBD1. The CDR3 covers 15 residues. Trimming took 3 bases from V and 5 from J; bases not matched to a gene: 8. Germline V gives CDR1 SGDLS, CDR2 YYNGEE. In nucleotides, the CDR3 is TGTGCCAGCAGCGCTTCACAGGGGGCGTGGACTGAAGCTTTCTTT. This gives the protein CASSASQGAWTEAFF.